Below, 19 T cell receptor beta chains from the same sample are listed, as sequenced in a study of T cells in Graves' hyperthyroidism and ophthalmopathy. What was amplified from RNA transcripts were TCR beta CDR3 regions. Using the HTBI primer set, a first-round RT-PCR was run on the TCR CDR3. A single record per CDR3 protein comes from TCRdb applying MiXCR to the multiplex PCR reads. The sample records under 300,000 distinct CDR3 sequences, 13% to 15% being singletons. The sequenced sample was blood. The source of these receptors is a woman aged 50 to 65 with Graves' hyperthyroidism that later progressed to Graves' ophthalmopathy.

This clonotype appeared many times. CDR3 sequence reads: CASSFSGQKAFF. The CDR3 DNA sequence: TGTGCCAGCAGTTTTAGTGGACAGAAAGCTTTCTTT. The J gene is TRBJ1-1, the V gene TRBV28; D is perhaps TRBD1 (6 bases). CDR1 is MDHEN and CDR2 is SYDVKM in the germline V gene. The length of the CDR3 is 12 residues. With 3 bases removed from V and 9 bases from J, the gap between germline ends came to 11 bases.

The J gene is TRBJ2-1, the V gene TRBV6-2 or TRBV6-3; 8 bases are shared with TRBD2. Germline V gene data show CDR1 as MNHEY and CDR2 as SVGEGT. This CDR3 contains 13 residues. V was clipped by 6 bases and J by 5 bases; unmatched bases: 3. In DNA form, the CDR3 reads TGTGCCAGCAGCCCACTAGCGGACAATGAGCAGTTCTTC. The encoded protein is CASSPLADNEQFF.

The V and J genes are TRBV15 and TRBJ2-1; tentative D call: TRBD2 (5 bases). Deletions cut 1 base from V and 6 bases from J, with 16 bases between. CDR1 LNHNV and CDR2 YYDKDF come from the germline V gene (reference sequence). The CDR3 has 16 amino acids. CDR3 sequence reads: CATSRGAPRAGNEQFF. The CDR3 nucleotides read TGTGCCACCAGCAGAGGTGCCCCGCGGGCCGGCAATGAGCAGTTCTTC.

This clonotype was seen repeatedly, ten times or more. The gene calls are TRBV3-1 and TRBJ2-2; D perhaps matches TRBD1 (5 bases). The CDR3 is 15 amino acids. V was clipped by 2 bases and J by 1 base, with 8 bases between them. Germline CDR1 LGHDT, CDR2 YNNKEL (reference sequence). The CDR3 region is CASSQRQMNTGELFF. Written as DNA, the CDR3 is TGTGCCAGCAGCCAACGACAGATGAACACCGGGGAGCTGTTTTTT.

V usage is TRBV5-4 and J usage is TRBJ2-5, with 7 bases identical to TRBD1. Germline CDR1 and CDR2: SGHNT and YYREEE (reference sequence). The CDR3 runs 14 residues. Unmatched junction bases numbered 9, after V lost 6 bases and J lost 4 bases. CDR3 sequence (DNA): TGTGCCAGCACCACGAAGACAGGGACAGAGACCCAGTACTTC. It encodes CASTTKTGTETQYF.

The chain employs TRBV20-1 and TRBJ1-4; 7 bases map to TRBD1. V shed 6 bases, J shed 7 bases, and the junction held 11 bases outside the gene matches. The germline CDR1 and CDR2 sequences are DFQATT and SNEGSKA (reference sequence). The CDR3 contains 14 residues. The CDR3 nucleotides read TGCAGTGCCGACCCCAGACAGGGAGCTGAAAAACTGTTTTTT. Protein sequence: CSADPRQGAEKLFF.

The chain links TRBV24-1 to TRBJ2-1; D may correspond to TRBD1 or TRBD2 (5 bases each). The CDR3 totals 15 residues. Trimming left V 7 bases short and J 4 bases short, with 16 bases between. Germline V CDR1 and CDR2: KGHDR, SFDVKD. CDR3 loop: CATSREGARYNEQFF. The CDR3 DNA is TGTGCCACCAGCCGGGAAGGGGCTCGTTACAATGAGCAGTTCTTC.

The chain couples TRBV2 to TRBJ1-3; D is undetermined. Trimming pared 7 bases from V and 3 bases from J, leaving 1 base between. Germline-derived CDR1 and CDR2 are SNHLY and FYNNEI. This CDR3 has 10 amino acids. The CDR3 coding sequence is TGTGCCAGCAATGGAAACACCATATATTTT. Translated: CASNGNTIYF. Based on the CDR3 plus reference TRBV2 and TRBJ1-3, the full variable domain is EPEVTQTPSHQVTQMGQEVILRCVPISNHLYFYWYRQILGQKVEFLVSFYNNEISEKSEIFDDQFSVERPDGSNFTLKIRSTKLEDSAMYFCASNGNTIYFGEGSWLTVV.

In its sample, this clonotype was seen many times. This chain connects TRBV10-1 to TRBJ2-3; tentative D call: TRBD2 (5 bases). Germline V lookup: CDR1 WNHNN, CDR2 SYGVQD (reference sequence). CDR3 size: 15 residues. Trimming stripped 0 bases from V and 4 bases from J, with 11 bases between. The CDR3 loop is CASSESLNSADTQYF. In DNA form, the CDR3 reads TGCGCCAGCAGTGAGTCGTTGAATAGCGCAGATACGCAGTATTTT.

This clonotype has a count of ten or more. The V call is TRBV20-1, the J call TRBJ2-7; 8 nucleotides agree with TRBD2. CDR1 and CDR2 (germline): DFQATT, SNEGSKA (reference sequence). After removal of 5 bases from V and 6 bases from J, the junction contained 12 bases not matched to a gene. This CDR3 contains 14 residues. The CDR3 region is CSAYLTGREGEQYF. The CDR3 DNA follows: TGCAGTGCTTACCTCACCGGGAGGGAGGGCGAGCAGTACTTC.

This clonotype has a count of ten or more. The gene calls are TRBV20-1 and TRBJ1-2; 8 bases agree with TRBD1. With V trimmed by 6 bases and J by 4 bases, 4 bases remained unmatched. From germline, CDR1 is DFQATT and CDR2 SNEGSKA (reference sequence). CDR3 size: 12 residues. CDR3 nucleotides: TGCAGTGCGTGGGGACAGGTCTATGGCTACACCTTC. This translates into CSAWGQVYGYTF.

Comment on this clonotype: Germline is not matched at one junction end, which may reflect a read error. The chain uses TRBV20-1 and TRBJ2-5; 7 bases align to TRBD2. CDR3 length equals 16 residues. Per the germline V gene, CDR1 is DFQATT and CDR2 is SNEGSKA (reference sequence). The CDR3 region has the DNA TGCAGTGCTAGAGGTCGAGTCGAAGCGGGGCAAGAGACCCAGTGCTTC. Its translation: CSARGRVEAGQETQCF.

There are a few counts of this clonotype. This rearrangement joins TRBV27 to TRBJ2-2; no definite D call. Germline CDR1 is MNHEY and CDR2 is SMNVEV (reference sequence). Trimming pared 8 bases from V and 0 bases from J, leaving 4 bases between. The CDR3 consists of 12 residues. CDR3 region: CASESNTGELFF. The CDR3 coding sequence is TGTGCCAGCGAATCGAACACCGGGGAGCTGTTTTTT.

The sample holds many counts of this clonotype. J is TRBJ1-5 and V is TRBV6-1, with D unclear. Deletions cut 7 bases from V and 6 bases from J, with 25 bases between. CDR3 size: 17 residues. The germline CDR1 and CDR2 sequences are MNHNS and SASEGT. DNA of the CDR3: TGTGCCAGCATGGACCCCAGGTTATGGGCCCCAGGTCAGCCCCAGCATTTT. The encoded protein is CASMDPRLWAPGQPQHF.

This clonotype was counted between two and nine times. This sequence joins TRBV7-9 and TRBJ1-2, with TRBD1 matching over 9 bases. CDR1 is SEHNR, CDR2 FQNEAQ, per germline (reference sequence). The CDR3 covers 14 residues. Unmatched junction bases numbered 2, after V lost 1 base and J lost 5 bases. In DNA form, the CDR3 reads TGTGCCAGCAGCTTAGTTGACAGGGGGTATGGCTACACCTTC. This sequence encodes CASSLVDRGYGYTF.

The chain couples TRBV28 to TRBJ2-6; D call uncertain. The CDR3 runs to 15 residues. V was cut by 5 bases and J by 0 bases, with 8 bases left in between. Germline CDR1 reads MDHEN; CDR2 reads SYDVKM. CDR3 loop: CASSPPSSGANVLTF. The CDR3 DNA follows: TGTGCCAGCAGTCCCCCGAGCTCTGGGGCCAACGTCCTGACTTTC.

This clonotype was seen many times. The chain combines TRBV2 with TRBJ2-7; the D gene is possibly TRBD2 (5 bases). This CDR3 region has 13 residues. V was shortened by 6 bases and J by 3 bases, with 12 bases between the two germline ends. Germline V gene sequence: CDR1 SNHLY, CDR2 FYNNEI. The CDR3 reads CASRVDTSYEQYF. Written as DNA, the CDR3 is TGTGCCAGCAGAGTCGATACTAGCTACGAGCAGTACTTC.

This clonotype was counted a few times. The chain uses TRBV24-1 and TRBJ2-1, with no clear D. Germline lookup yields CDR1 KGHDR and CDR2 SFDVKD. V was pared by 3 bases and J by 8 bases, with 10 bases between. The CDR3 extends over 13 amino acids. The CDR3 sequence: CATSDRNLHEQFF. Written as DNA, the CDR3 is TGTGCCACCAGTGATCGAAATTTGCATGAGCAGTTCTTC.

There are many counts of this clonotype. The chain has TRBV7-3 and TRBJ2-7, with TRBD1 matching 10 bases. The CDR3 is 16 residues long. The germline V gene encodes CDR1 SGHTA and CDR2 FQGTGA. V lost 2 bases to trimming and J lost 6 bases; unmatched junction nucleotides: 10. The DNA for the CDR3 is TGTGCCAGCAGCTTAGAGCAAATGGGACAGGGGTCCGAGCAGTACTTC. Its protein is CASSLEQMGQGSEQYF.